This T cell receptor beta chain was retrieved from a study of regulatory T cells in long-lasting Graves disease. Whole-study findings and limits: Peripheral blood was the sole material, not thyroid tissue. Those with persistent Graves' had less TCR diversity than newly diagnosed patients.

This clonotype was detected ten times or more. Its target is not known. Time point noted: persistent/refractory GD, antithyroid drugs over 5 years with positive TRAb. There was RNA extracted from PBMCs, and the TCR library was made from it. HTBI primers from iRepertoire and Arm-PCR of CDR3 regions yielded the TCR beta libraries. One entry per CDR3 protein, called by TCRdb with MiXCR from the multiplex PCR reads. There are about 460,000 distinct CDR3 sequences in the sample; 22% occur only once, and about an eighth lies in the top ten. Sequenced material: peripheral blood mononuclear cells (PBMCs), taken when the disease was refractory, from a patient treated with antithyroid drugs. The receptor was derived from a female donor with Graves disease.

CDR3 DNA: TGTGCCAGCAATCACGAGGGACAGGATTATGGCTACACCTTC. Amino acid sequence: CASNHEGQDYGYTF. This chain connects TRBV28 to TRBJ1-2, with 8 bases lining up with TRBD1. Germline CDR1 MDHEN, CDR2 SYDVKM. CDR3 size: 14 residues. The J segment lost 5 bases and the V segment lost 7 bases, leaving 9 bases of the junction unmatched.